This T cell receptor beta chain was captured in a study of tumor-infiltrating lymphocytes in primary liver carcinoma (TCRdb year 2017). With respect to the entire study: Of the five patients, three men and two women aged 30 to 69 years, four had hepatocellular carcinoma and one had combined HCC and intrahepatic cholangiocarcinoma. The five patients had tumors staged T1-T3 N0M0, with maximum diameters ranging from about 4 to 11 cm. Roughly 3.5 to 7.5 million productive TCRbeta reads were obtained per sample, and no significant difference in read depth was found between tissue types. TCRbeta repertoire sequencing, expression microarrays and whole-exome sequencing were combined in the study across five regions of each liver tumor, with adjacent normal tissue and blood also included. A total of 35 or so specimens from 5 patients went through TCRbeta repertoire sequencing, namely 25 tumor regions, 5 adjacent noncancerous liver tissues and 5 peripheral blood samples. The 20 to 25 tumor region samples were profiled with Agilent mRNA microarrays so that TCRbeta repertoire diversity could be related to the local molecular phenotype. High reproducibility was observed for the technical replicate repertoires, with mean shared-clone rates roughly 0.89 and correlation coefficients above 0.98.

The CDR3 goes from the cysteine to the phenylalanine over 14 residues. Kept here is only the CDR3 DNA, which spans 42 bases and is read in frame from base 1. The germline V gene (reference sequence) provides CDR1 SGHNT and CDR2 YYREEE. With regard to this clonotype: No cognate antigen has been identified for it. At one end the junction does not follow the germline gene, possibly because of a read error.

A constant-region primer and ProtoScript II reverse transcriptase were used to reverse-transcribe TCRbeta-specific cDNA from 500 ng total RNA. Construction of the TCRbeta libraries relied on three nested rounds of multiplex PCR, following a slightly modified ARM-PCR procedure. Each of the first two PCR rounds ran for approximately 10 cycles and used multiplex TRBV1-TRBV30 forward primers together with a Cbeta reverse primer. A final 25-cycle PCR with Deep VentR polymerase added sample barcodes and Illumina adapters. Before sequencing, amplicons of 200-500 bp were purified from gel using a QIAquick gel extraction kit. An Illumina HiSeq 2500 was used to sequence the TCRbeta amplicons with 250-bp paired-end reads. From the authors' description of their analysis: Trimmomatic v0.33 was used to quality-trim the reads, and FLASH v1.2.11 was used to merge paired reads so that full CDR3 sequences could be recovered. MiGEC v1.2.1b assigned V, D and J germline segments to the rearranged TCRbeta sequences. Clonotype statistics and Shannon-Wiener diversity indices were calculated with VDJtools v1.0.0. To reduce sampling bias, subsequent analyses other than the diversity analysis used only the 250 most abundant clonotypes in each sample. TCRdb itself trimmed the public reads at Q25 with fastp, ran MiXCR and retained productive beta chains. Each entry merges the rows of one CDR3 protein and shows their most common DNA and genes. The V and J calls shown here were made by TCRdb, not taken from the authors' results. This sample holds about 200,000 distinct CDR3 sequences; around four fifths were observed only once. About a sixth of the sample is held by the ten biggest clonotypes.

Without any cell sorting, total RNA and DNA were co-extracted from around 18-30 mg of bulk tissue using the AllPrep DNA/RNA mini kit. Between late 2015 and March 2016, about 5 patients in China with histopathologically diagnosed primary liver carcinoma had surgical resection. Patients had chronic HBV infection and were treatment-naive at sampling. Five spatially separated regions were sampled from each tumor: the superior, inferior, left-lateral and right-lateral poles, plus the tumor centre. Histology showed that every tumor sample contained more than 80% viable tumor cells. Each fresh piece of tumor and adjacent tissue was cut in two, with one half stored in RNAlater at -80 degrees C and the other half sent for histology. Findings and caveats that apply to the study as a whole: Only a few patients were included in the study, and the authors note that the findings should be validated in a larger study. Compared with blood, tumors had a significantly larger share of the repertoire taken up by the top 250 clones (p = 0.039). Comparison of CD4+ and CD8+ T cell repertoires was precluded by the use of bulk unsorted samples. Only the TCR beta chain was sequenced, which likely underestimates true repertoire diversity because unpaired alpha chains were not captured. Pairs of tumor regions showed greater repertoire overlap (mean roughly 35%) than tumor-adjacent pairs (17%) or tumor-blood pairs (around 15%), which is consistent with antigen-driven expansion. Only roughly 7.5-25% of top clones appeared in all five regions of a tumor, which suggests that tumor-infiltrating T cells are spatially heterogeneous.

The chain is encoded by TRBV5-4 joined to TRBJ1-2; the D gene remains uncertain. The receptor's source is a man aged 40-50 years with primary liver carcinoma and hepatitis B virus infection. The sample comprised tumor tissue from primary liver carcinoma. For the CDR3, the sequence is CTSSGARDTYGYTF. The nucleotides read TGTACCAGCAGCGGTGCAAGGGATACCTATGGCTATACCTTC.